Below, 14 T cell receptor beta chains from the same sample are listed, as sequenced in a study of T cells after yellow fever vaccination. TCRdb independently ran MiXCR on the 5' RACE reads; one entry per CDR3 protein. The sample includes a few hundred thousand distinct CDR3 sequences, roughly 3.5% of them seen just once. The sample was PBMCs, taken on the day of the yellow fever booster vaccination. These receptor sequences come from a man aged 18 to 29 who received the YFV17D yellow fever vaccine.

In this sample, this clonotype turned up many times. The chain recombines TRBV5-1 with TRBJ2-5; tentative D call: TRBD1 (5 bases). Germline loops: CDR1 SGHRS, CDR2 YFSETQ. The ends were cut back, 4 bases at V and 2 bases at J, with 12 bases in the middle. The CDR3 consists of 14 residues. The CDR3 DNA sequence: TGCGCCAGCAGCCACGACAGCGCGCAAGAGACCCAGTACTTC. As protein: CASSHDSAQETQYF. Full variable domain (rest looked up from reference TRBV5-1 and TRBJ2-5): KAGVTQTPRYLIKTRGQQVTLSCSPISGHRSVSWYQQTPGQGLQFLFEYFSETQRNKGNFPGRFSGRQFSNSRSEMNVSTLELGDSALYLCASSHDSAQETQYFGPGTRLLVL.

In this sample, this clonotype turned up many times. The genes are TRBV7-9 and TRBJ1-3; D remains unclear. The CDR3 contains 15 residues. Trimming took 5 bases from V and 2 from J, leaving 13 bases between them. Germline V CDR1 and CDR2: SEHNR, FQNEAQ (reference sequence). As DNA, the CDR3 is TGTGCCAGCAGCCCCCGGGAGGAACCTGGAAACACCATATATTTT. It is translated as CASSPREEPGNTIYF.

This clonotype was found a few times. The rearrangement joins TRBV24-1 to TRBJ2-3; possibly TRBD1 or TRBD2 for D (5 bases each). V gave up 7 bases and J gave up 1 base, with 20 bases separating them. CDR1 KGHDR and CDR2 SFDVKD come from the germline V gene. This CDR3 is built from 17 residues. The CDR3 reads CATRGRGYRRGTDTQYF. The CDR3 DNA is TGTGCCACCAGGGGAAGAGGGTACAGGAGAGGCACAGATACGCAGTATTTT.

The chain has TRBV7-2 and TRBJ1-2; D is perhaps TRBD1 (5 bases). Trimming shortened V by 5 bases and J by 4 bases, and 14 bases separated the two germline ends. The germline CDR1 and CDR2 sequences are SGHTA and FQGNSA. The CDR3 runs to 14 residues. As DNA, the CDR3 is TGTGCCAGCAGCCCCAGTGGGGCCGTCTATGGCTACACCTTC. It translates to CASSPSGAVYGYTF.

This clonotype appeared many times. This chain links TRBV10-2 with TRBJ2-2; TRBD2 agrees at 15 bases. V was pared by 5 bases and J by 4 bases, with 8 bases of the junction left unmatched. This CDR3 has 18 residues. Germline assignment: CDR1 WSHSY and CDR2 SAAADI. This chain's CDR3 is CASSTSGTSGGFTGELFF. CDR3 bases: TGCGCCAGCAGTACTTCCGGGACTAGCGGGGGGTTCACCGGGGAGCTGTTTTTT.

The CDR3 sequence is CASSLRGAAETQYF. CDR3 nucleotide sequence: TGTGCCAGCAGCTTGCGGGGGGCGGCGGAGACCCAGTACTTC. J is TRBJ2-5 and V is TRBV7-6, with 8 nucleotides matching TRBD2. The germline V gene has CDR1 SGHVS and CDR2 FNYEAQ. The length of the CDR3 is 14 residues. The V and J ends lost 3 bases and 5 bases, in that order; junction bases with no gene match: 5.

This clonotype was detected many times. The rearrangement uses TRBV11-2 and TRBJ2-1; D unclear. Germline CDR1 and CDR2: SGHAT and FQNNGV. This CDR3 region has 14 residues. Trimming took off 0 bases at V and 14 bases at J, with 17 bases between the two ends. The CDR3 DNA follows: TGTGCCAGCAGCTTAGACCCCCTCAGTGGTCGTGAGTTCTTC. Residues: CASSLDPLSGREFF.

There are many counts of this clonotype. This rearrangement joins TRBV5-1 to TRBJ1-1; D not resolved. The germline V gene encodes CDR1 SGHRS and CDR2 YFSETQ. V was clipped by 0 bases and J by 11 bases, with 23 bases between them. This CDR3 has 16 residues. The DNA for the CDR3 is TGCGCCAGCAGCTTGGGGGCGATCGGAGGCTCCGTGAATGCTTTCTTT. This translates into CASSLGAIGGSVNAFF. The full variable domain, its missing parts supplied by reference TRBV5-1 and TRBJ1-1, is KAGVTQTPRYLIKTRGQQVTLSCSPISGHRSVSWYQQTPGQGLQFLFEYFSETQRNKGNFPGRFSGRQFSNSRSEMNVSTLELGDSALYLCASSLGAIGGSVNAFFGQGTRLTVV.

The chain links TRBV5-4 to TRBJ2-4; weak D call: TRBD1 (5 bases). V shed 4 bases and J shed 1 base, with 12 bases lying between them. The germline V gene encodes CDR1 SGHNT and CDR2 YYREEE (reference sequence). The CDR3 contains 15 residues. The CDR3 DNA follows: TGTGCCAGCAGCCTTCGCCAGGGTGCCAAAAACATTCAGTACTTC. Protein product: CASSLRQGAKNIQYF. Complete variable domain (other parts from reference TRBV5-4 and TRBJ2-4): ETGVTQSPTHLIKTRGQQVTLRCSSQSGHNTVSWYQQALGQGPQFIFQYYREEENGRGNFPPRFSGLQFPNYSSELNVNALELDDSALYLCASSLRQGAKNIQYFGAGTRLSVL.

At least ten counts were recorded for this clonotype. The rearrangement uses TRBV11-1 and TRBJ1-1; 8 bases match TRBD1. The CDR3 covers 15 residues. Unmatched junction bases numbered 6, after V lost 5 bases and J lost 1 base. CDR1 and CDR2 (germline): SGHAT, FQDESV (reference sequence). The CDR3 loop is CASSDTGTGNTEAFF. CDR3 sequence (DNA): TGTGCCAGCAGCGATACCGGGACAGGGAACACTGAAGCTTTCTTT. Full variable domain (missing parts from reference TRBV11-1 and TRBJ1-1): EAEVAQSPRYKITEKSQAVAFWCDPISGHATLYWYRQILGQGPELLVQFQDESVVDDSQLPKDRFSAERLKGVDSTLKIQPAELGDSAMYLCASSDTGTGNTEAFFGQGTRLTVV.

This clonotype occurred many times. The CDR3: CASSYRPGQETQYF. The CDR3 coding sequence is TGTGCCAGCAGTTATCGCCCTGGCCAAGAGACCCAGTACTTC. This chain uses TRBV6-5 with TRBJ2-5; D remains unclear. V was cut by 3 bases and J by 1 base, with 9 bases left in between. The CDR3 sequence is 14 residues long. Germline CDR1 and CDR2: MNHEY and SVGAGI.

This clonotype was found many times. The chain carries TRBV5-1 and TRBJ2-7; 12 bases match TRBD2. The CDR3 runs 15 residues. The J segment lost 3 bases and the V segment lost 4 bases, leaving 5 bases of the junction unmatched. The germline CDR1 and CDR2 sequences are SGHRS and YFSETQ. CDR3 coding DNA: TGCGCCAGCAGCCAGACTAGCGGGAGCTACTACGAGCAGTACTTC. Translated: CASSQTSGSYYEQYF.

This clonotype was seen only a few times. This chain joins TRBV7-3 and TRBJ2-3, with TRBD2 as a possible D gene (7 bases). Germline assignment: CDR1 SGHTA and CDR2 FQGTGA. With 1 base removed from V and 3 bases from J, the gap between germline ends came to 20 bases. This CDR3 is built from 18 residues. The CDR3 DNA reads as TGTGCCAGCAGCTTAAACCCTCGGGGAGGGCAGGGGACAGATACGCAGTATTTT. It specifies CASSLNPRGGQGTDTQYF. The full variable domain, with the rest looked up from reference TRBV7-3 and TRBJ2-3, is GAGVSQTPSNKVTEKGKYVELRCDPISGHTALYWYRQSLGQGPEFLIYFQGTGAADDSGLPNDRFFAVRPEGSVSTLKIQRTERGDSAVYLCASSLNPRGGQGTDTQYFGPGTRLTVL.

This clonotype was seen more than once but under ten times. This chain links TRBV9 with TRBJ1-6; TRBD1 matches at 10 bases. Trimming took 4 bases from V and 7 from J; bases not matched to a gene: 8. There are 16 residues in the CDR3. CDR1 is SGDLS, CDR2 YYNGEE, per germline. The CDR3 region is CASSRSGTGENSPLHF. The CDR3 DNA is TGTGCCAGCAGCAGATCCGGGACAGGGGAAAATTCACCCCTCCACTTT. Filled out from reference TRBV9 and TRBJ1-6, the complete variable domain reads DSGVTQTPKHLITATGQRVTLRCSPRSGDLSVYWYQQSLDQGLQFLIQYYNGEERAKGNILERFSAQQFPDLHSELNLSSLELGDSALYFCASSRSGTGENSPLHFGNGTRLTVT.